This T cell receptor beta chain derives from a study of blood T cell repertoires in COVID-19. Study context: From the United States, Italy and Spain came samples of acute and convalescent COVID-19. Sources were T cells, B-cell-depleted T cells, or PBMCs; the material itself was cDNA or gDNA.

In the authors' methods: Estimates of nucleated cell counts were drawn from the amplification of reference gene primers. Here immunoSEQ multiplex PCR was the method, and the copy in TCRdb shows in-frame clones only, minus some. V and J calls and clone size are those listed in that table; D and trimming were worked out from the DNA. The table has some 74,000 clones, about nine tenths seen once. The CDR3 runs to 15 residues. V was clipped by 2 bases and J by 6 bases, with 17 bases between them. Looked up from germline, CDR1 is MNHEY and CDR2 is SVGEGT. Sequencing input: peripheral blood. The chain couples TRBV6-2 or TRBV6-3 to TRBJ2-7, with D possibly TRBD2 on 6 matching bases. This TCR was recovered from a man aged 45-65 years with active COVID-19. This CDR3 reads CASSYLPLGGSEQYF. Here the CDR3 DNA reads TGTGCCAGCAGTTACCTTCCCTTGGGGGGAAGCGAGCAGTACTTC.